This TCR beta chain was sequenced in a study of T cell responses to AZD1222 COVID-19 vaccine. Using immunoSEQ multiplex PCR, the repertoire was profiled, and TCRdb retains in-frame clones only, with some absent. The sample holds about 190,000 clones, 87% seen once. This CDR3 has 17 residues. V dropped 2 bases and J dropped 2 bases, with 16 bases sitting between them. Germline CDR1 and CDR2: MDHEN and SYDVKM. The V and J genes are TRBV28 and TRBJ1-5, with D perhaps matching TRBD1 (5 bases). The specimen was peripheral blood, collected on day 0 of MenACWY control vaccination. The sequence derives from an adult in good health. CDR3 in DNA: TGTGCCAGCAGTTTACCCCACGGGGGTGGAGGCAATCAGCCCCAGCATTTT. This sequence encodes CASSLPHGGGGNQPQHF. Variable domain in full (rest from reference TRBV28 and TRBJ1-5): DVKVTQSSRYLVKRTGEKVFLECVQDMDHENMFWYRQDPGLGLRLIYFSYDVKMKEKGDIPEGYSVSREKKERFSLILESASTNQTSMYLCASSLPHGGGGNQPQHFGDGTRLSIL.